Sequencing of this T cell receptor beta chain was carried out in a study of blood T cell repertoires in COVID-19 (TCRdb year 2020). At the level of the whole study: Samples covering the acute and convalescent phases of COVID-19 were provided by collaborators in the United States, Italy and Spain. The prospective study material was composed of cDNA or gDNA derived from T cells, B-cell-depleted T cells, or PBMCs. Subjects who had been exposed to COVID-19, were actively infected with it, or had recovered from it provided the deeply sampled blood TCRbeta repertoires that made up the dataset. The repertoires were made available in a free public database intended to serve as a resource for research on the immune response to SARS-CoV-2. The samples were drawn from the first 160 participants of the ongoing ImmuneRACE study and from 1,254 subjects provided by 6 global collaborators. A de-identified subject ID, COVID-19 status, age in years and sex were almost always included in the sample metadata. Where HLA class I and class II types were available, the types were taken from metadata supplied by the sample provider, not from assay-based typing. What the study reported, not specific to this receptor: The amount of clinical and demographic metadata varied by source and participant and was provided uncurated.

Collaborating institutions collected whole blood in K2EDTA tubes following their own protocols. For TCRbeta analysis, collaborators shipped samples as frozen whole blood, isolated PBMCs, or DNA extracted from either of those sample types. Including cysteine and phenylalanine, the CDR3 has 13 amino acids. CDR3 DNA only is kept here, 39 bases in frame from base 1. V loses 4 bases of germline sequence and J loses 7 bases, and the interval between the two ends is 13 bases. TCRbeta CDR3 regions were amplified from genomic DNA by means of the immunoSEQ Assay, a bias-controlled multiplex PCR. For the original study's pipeline: The number of nucleated cells in each sample was estimated from the amplification of reference gene primers within the assay. Sequence reads were collapsed and filtered to measure the absolute abundance of every unique TCRbeta CDR3 rearrangement. For each sample, productive Simpson clonality was calculated as the square root of Simpson's diversity index over productive rearrangements. TCRdb's version of the immuneACCESS table is confined to in-frame rearrangements and falls short of the full clone set. An unresolved V gene accounts for under half of the shortfall where checked; the remainder is of unknown origin. V and J calls and clone size come straight from that table; D and trimming were deduced from the DNA. This sample holds 150,000 to 200,000 clones; 65% to 85% were observed only once. 15% to 20% of the sample rests with the top ten.

Comment on this clone: Its antigen is still unknown. The sample holds no much larger clone one base away, and base qualities are not on file.

The sequence links TRBV12-3 or TRBV12-4 to TRBJ2-5; the D segment could be TRBD2, given 6 matching bases. The sequencing sample was made of peripheral blood. This TCR was recovered from a man in his sixties with active or convalescent COVID-19. The DNA sequence is as follows: TGTGCCAGCAGTTCCGGGGGTGGAGTGACCCAGTACTTC. This codes for CASSSGGGVTQYF.